The 2 T cell receptor beta chains listed next were all sequenced from one sample in a study of blood T cell repertoires in COVID-19. Profiled with immunoSEQ multiplex PCR; TCRdb holds only in-frame clones, not every one. Among 90,000 to 120,000 clones listed, over 80% were seen once. The sample taken for sequencing was peripheral blood. The source of these receptors is a woman between 65 and 79 years old with acute or convalescent COVID-19.

The chain employs TRBV2 and TRBJ1-6; maybe TRBD1 (6 bases). Trimming pared 4 bases from V and 7 bases from J, leaving 14 bases between. This CDR3 region has 15 residues. Germline-derived CDR1 and CDR2 are SNHLY and FYNNEI. The CDR3 is CASSVSTGLNSPLHF. The CDR3 DNA follows: TGTGCCAGCAGTGTATCCACAGGGCTCAATTCACCCCTCCACTTT.

The J gene is TRBJ2-2, the V gene TRBV19; 9 bases match TRBD1. CDR3 size: 15 residues. From germline, CDR1 is LNHDA and CDR2 SQIVND (reference sequence). V trimming: 3 bases; J trimming: 5 bases; junction bases outside the gene matches: 4. The chain's CDR3 is CASSIVTGGTGELFF. In DNA form, the CDR3 reads TGTGCCAGTAGTATTGTGACAGGGGGGACCGGGGAGCTGTTTTTT.